This TCR beta chain was retrieved from a study of response to subunit inactivated influenza vaccine. A single record per CDR3 protein comes from TCRdb applying MiXCR to the RT-PCR reads. Altogether 500,000 to 700,000 distinct CDR3 sequences are present, roughly 25% being singletons, with the ten largest covering around 2.8%. V dropped 6 bases and J dropped 5; count of bases not matched to a gene: 11. CDR3 length equals 15 residues. The germline CDR1 and CDR2 sequences are SGHTA and FQGNSA. The same data also went into a second study, on T cells expressing NK-cell markers. That paper states: Production of TCR beta cDNA relied on 5'RACE template switching with UMIs.

This receptor was identified in a man between 45 and 60 years old who received an inactivated influenza vaccine. This chain uses TRBV7-2 with TRBJ2-7; TRBD1 matches 9 bases. Material: CD4+ T cells sorted from PBMCs, obtained roughly 12 days after vaccination. The CDR3: CASRASGTGRHEQYF. The CDR3 DNA is TGTGCCAGCAGGGCAAGTGGGACAGGGCGCCACGAGCAGTACTTC.